These T cell receptor beta chains were read from a single sample in a study of OX40 agonist ivuxolimab in advanced cancers. TCRdb keeps only in-frame clones here, not all; method: immunoSEQ multiplex PCR. The sample records under 95,000 clones, over 85% being singletons. The source was CD4+ or CD8+ T cells sorted from blood, collected in a trial of the OX40 agonist ivuxolimab. The receptors were gathered from an adult with an advanced solid tumor such as melanoma, head and neck, liver or kidney cancer. The CDR3 runs from the conserved cysteine through the conserved F or W. D genes are given only for firm matches. Some rows mark clone size as missing; the rest say once, few, many or name a class of expanded clone.

- | TRBJ2-7 | - | TRBV19 | CASSSRGSSYEQYF | TGTGCCAGTAGTAGTCGGGGAAGCTCCTACGAGCAGTACTTC
- | TRBJ1-5 | - | TRBV5-1 | CASSLSGNSNQPQHF | TGCGCCAGCAGCTTGTCCGGGAATAGCAATCAGCCCCAGCATTTT
- | TRBJ1-3 | - | TRBV5-1 | CASSPGISGNTIYF | TGCGCCAGCAGCCCCGGAATCTCTGGAAACACCATATATTTT
- | TRBJ1-5 | - | TRBV30 | CAWSGGGARQPQHF | TGTGCCTGGAGTGGAGGGGGGGCAAGACAGCCCCAGCATTTT
- | TRBJ1-4 | TRBD1 | TRBV6-1 | CTSSEVRGTGAQEKLFF | TGTACCAGCAGTGAAGTACGGGGGACAGGGGCTCAGGAAAAACTGTTTTTT
- | TRBJ1-1 | TRBD1 | TRBV9 | CASSDDRGFTEAFF | TGTGCCAGCAGCGATGACAGGGGGTTTACTGAAGCTTTCTTT
- | TRBJ2-3 | - | TRBV5-1 | CASSLGGAGDTQYF | TGCGCCAGCAGCCTGGGGGGCGCAGGAGATACGCAGTATTTT
- | TRBJ2-7 | - | TRBV10-3 | CAIGQGGGEQYF | TGTGCCATCGGCCAGGGGGGAGGCGAGCAGTACTTC
- | TRBJ2-7 | - | TRBV28 | CASRLTGPYEQYF | TGTGCCAGCAGATTGACTGGTCCCTACGAGCAGTACTTC
- | TRBJ2-7 | - | TRBV10-1 | CASSVSAGTTYEQYF | TGCGCCAGCAGTGTCTCGGCAGGGACCACCTACGAGCAGTACTTC
- | TRBJ2-3 | TRBD2 | TRBV18 | CASSPLAGGSTDTQYF | TGTGCCAGCTCACCGCTTGCGGGAGGGAGCACAGATACGCAGTATTTT
- | TRBJ2-3 | - | TRBV7-9 | CASSYEPGPVADTQYF | TGTGCCAGCAGCTACGAGCCGGGCCCGGTGGCAGATACGCAGTATTTT
- | TRBJ1-5 | TRBD1 | TRBV6-1 | CANGQGNINQPQHF | TGTGCCAACGGACAGGGGAATATCAATCAGCCCCAGCATTTT
- | TRBJ2-7 | - | TRBV5-6 | CASSLGGAGSYEQYF | TGTGCCAGCAGCTTGGGTGGCGCAGGGAGCTACGAGCAGTACTTC
- | TRBJ1-1 | - | TRBV7-9 | CASTSGIMSAEAFF | TGTGCCAGCACCTCAGGGATTATGAGCGCTGAAGCTTTCTTT
- | TRBJ1-2 | - | TRBV30 | CAWSVYHGLGYGYTF | TGTGCCTGGAGTGTATACCACGGACTAGGATATGGCTACACCTTC
- | TRBJ2-5 | TRBD2 | TRBV10-2 | CASTIAGETQYF | TGCGCCAGCACCATAGCGGGAGAGACCCAGTACTTC
- | TRBJ2-3 | TRBD2 | TRBV4-2 | CASSQVVAGGPDTQYF | TGTGCCAGCAGCCAAGTCGTAGCGGGGGGCCCAGATACGCAGTATTTT
- | TRBJ1-2 | TRBD1 | TRBV7-9 | CASSPTGEPYGYTF | TGTGCCAGCAGCCCGACAGGGGAACCTTATGGCTACACCTTC
- | TRBJ1-2 | - | TRBV6-1 | CASSEASPYGYTF | TGTGCCAGCAGTGAAGCGTCACCCTATGGCTACACCTTC
few | TRBJ2-7 | TRBD1 | TRBV6-6 | CATKGQVISYEQYF | TGTGCCACTAAGGGACAGGTCATCTCCTACGAGCAGTACTTC
- | TRBJ1-2 | - | TRBV5-1 | CASSGSSHQGYGYTF | TGCGCCAGCAGTGGGTCCTCACACCAGGGGTATGGCTACACCTTC
- | TRBJ2-1 | - | TRBV4-1 | CASSQDHGSPYNEQFF | TGCGCCAGCAGCCAAGATCACGGGAGCCCCTACAATGAGCAGTTCTTC
- | TRBJ1-2 | - | TRBV2 | CASSQDFYGYTF | TGTGCCAGCAGTCAGGACTTCTATGGCTACACCTTC
once | TRBJ2-7 | TRBD1 | TRBV5-1 | CASSLHRDRAGEQYF | TGCGCCAGCAGCTTACACCGGGACAGGGCTGGCGAGCAGTACTTC
- | TRBJ2-3 | TRBD2 | TRBV5-1 | CASSTSSGSTDTQYF | TGCGCCAGCAGCACCTCTAGCGGAAGCACAGATACGCAGTATTTT